Below, 6 T cell receptor beta chains from the same sample are listed, as sequenced in a study of T cells after posttransplantation cyclophosphamide. Produced via immunoSEQ multiplex PCR; TCRdb's table is partial and in-frame only. The top ten clones hold 3.5% to 5.5% of a sample with roughly 7,000 clones, around nine tenths of them seen once. A marrow graft followed busulfan-fludarabine conditioning, with cyclophosphamide on days +3 and +4. Sequenced here: CD8+ T cells sorted from blood, sampled after allogeneic stem cell transplant with posttransplant cyclophosphamide. These receptors were obtained from a male patient in his sixties who received an allogeneic stem cell transplant from a related donor and was CMV-positive. Some T cells may be supplied by the graft donor.

This clone was seen only a few times. This chain links TRBV10-3 with TRBJ2-2; tentatively, D is TRBD2 (5 bases). The CDR3 length is 15 residues. The ends were cut back, 5 bases at V and 7 bases at J, with 17 bases in the middle. Germline V gene data show CDR1 as ENHRY and CDR2 as SYGVKD. The CDR3 DNA follows: TGTGCCATCAGTTCAGCGGACGGGTCGGGCGGGGAGCTGTTTTTT. This gives the protein CAISSADGSGGELFF.

J is TRBJ2-5 and V is TRBV14; either TRBD1 or TRBD2 may fit D (5 bases each). The end of the DNA is better explained by TRBJ2-7, so the J call may be wrong. CDR1 is SGHDN and CDR2 is FVKESK in the germline V gene. The CDR3 has 17 residues. CDR3 loop: CASSQDLRSGGSYEQYF. The CDR3 DNA reads as TGTGCCAGCAGCCAAGATCTTCGGAGTGGGGGCTCCTACGAGCAGTACTTC.

The chain couples TRBV19 to TRBJ1-5, with a tentative D call TRBD1 (6 bases). The CDR3 loop spans 12 amino acids. With 11 bases removed from V and 4 bases from J, the gap between germline ends came to 12 bases. In germline, CDR1 is LNHDA, CDR2 SQIVND (reference sequence). The CDR3: CAGTTGNQPQHF. Here the CDR3 DNA reads TGTGCCGGAACAACAGGGAATCAGCCCCAGCATTTT.

The chain recombines TRBV27 with TRBJ2-1; 9 positions match TRBD2. Trimming at V came to 10 bases and at J to 6 bases, leaving 13 bases not matched to a gene. The length of the CDR3 is 15 residues. Germline CDR1 reads MNHEY; CDR2 reads SMNVEV (reference sequence). In DNA form, the CDR3 reads TGTGCCACCGAAGGACCAGGGACTAGCCGCAATGAGCAGTTCTTC. Residues: CATEGPGTSRNEQFF.

The chain carries TRBV19 and TRBJ2-7; 8 bases line up with TRBD2. With V trimmed by 0 bases and J by 3 bases, 13 bases remained unmatched. CDR3 length equals 18 residues. Germline V gene sequence: CDR1 LNHDA, CDR2 SQIVND (reference sequence). CDR3 residues: CASSIDPPGGVGVYEQYF. The CDR3 nucleotides read TGTGCCAGTAGTATAGACCCCCCCGGGGGGGTGGGTGTCTACGAGCAGTACTTC.

This chain joins TRBV19 and TRBJ2-2, with D perhaps TRBD2 (6 bases). V was trimmed by 8 bases and J by 5 bases, leaving 15 bases between them. Germline-derived CDR1 and CDR2 are LNHDA and SQIVND (reference sequence). CDR3 length: 14 amino acids. This CDR3 is CASSSGGVTGELFF. DNA of the CDR3: TGTGCCAGTTCCTCGGGCGGGGTTACCGGGGAGCTGTTTTTT.